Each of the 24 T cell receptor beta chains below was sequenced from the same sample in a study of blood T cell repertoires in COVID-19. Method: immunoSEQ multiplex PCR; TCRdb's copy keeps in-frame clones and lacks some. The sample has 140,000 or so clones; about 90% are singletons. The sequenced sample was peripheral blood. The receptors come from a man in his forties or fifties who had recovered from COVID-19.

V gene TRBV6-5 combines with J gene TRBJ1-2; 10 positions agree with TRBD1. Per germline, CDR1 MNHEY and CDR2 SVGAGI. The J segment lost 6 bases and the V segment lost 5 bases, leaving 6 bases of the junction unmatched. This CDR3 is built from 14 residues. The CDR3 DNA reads TGTGCCAGCAGTCATGACAGGGGGCGTGATGGCTACACCTTC. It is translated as CASSHDRGRDGYTF.

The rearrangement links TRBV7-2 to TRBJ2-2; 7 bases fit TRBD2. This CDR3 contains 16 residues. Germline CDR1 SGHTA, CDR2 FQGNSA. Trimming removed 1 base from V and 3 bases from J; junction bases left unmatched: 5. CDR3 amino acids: CASSLVGRGYTGELFF. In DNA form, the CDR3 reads TGTGCCAGCAGCTTAGTTGGGCGGGGGTACACCGGGGAGCTGTTTTTT.

The DNA for the CDR3 is TGTGCCAGCAGCCCTACCTTGGGGGGGAACACTGAAGCTTTCTTT. It codes for CASSPTLGGNTEAFF. V is TRBV7-9 and J is TRBJ1-1, with a tentative D call TRBD1 (5 bases). Trimming cost V 5 bases and J 1 base, with 14 bases left between them. The CDR3 has 15 amino acids. Germline lookup yields CDR1 SEHNR and CDR2 FQNEAQ (reference sequence).

The CDR3 region has the DNA TGTGCCAGCAGTCCCAGGGGAGACCAGCCCCAGCATTTT. This sequence encodes CASSPRGDQPQHF. The V call is TRBV6-5, the J call TRBJ1-5; perhaps TRBD1 as D (6 bases). V dropped 5 bases and J dropped 7 bases, with 12 bases sitting between them. The CDR3 covers 13 residues. The germline V gene encodes CDR1 MNHEY and CDR2 SVGAGI.

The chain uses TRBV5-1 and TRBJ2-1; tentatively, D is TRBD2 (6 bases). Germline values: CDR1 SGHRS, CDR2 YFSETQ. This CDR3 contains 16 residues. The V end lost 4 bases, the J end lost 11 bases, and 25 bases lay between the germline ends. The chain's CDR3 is CASSPRPGEIPGKQFF. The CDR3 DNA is TGCGCCAGCAGCCCACGACCGGGAGAGATTCCCGGGAAGCAGTTCTTC.

The CDR3 protein is CASSSIKGTSADTDTQYF. CDR3 sequence (DNA): TGTGCCAGCAGTTCAATAAAAGGGACTAGCGCGGACACAGATACGCAGTATTTT. This chain uses TRBV27 with TRBJ2-3; 10 bases align to TRBD2. This CDR3 has 18 amino acids. Germline V lookup: CDR1 MNHEY, CDR2 SMNVEV (reference sequence). Trimming took 4 bases from V and 2 from J; bases not matched to a gene: 12.

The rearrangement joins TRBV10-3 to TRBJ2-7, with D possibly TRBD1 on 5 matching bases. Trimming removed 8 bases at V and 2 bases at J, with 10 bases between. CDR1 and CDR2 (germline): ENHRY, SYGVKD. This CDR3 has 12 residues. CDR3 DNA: TGTGCCATCGCTGCAGGGACCTACGAGCAGTACTTC. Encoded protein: CAIAAGTYEQYF.

The CDR3 nucleotides are TGTGCCATCAGAAGCGGGACAGGGTTATCTGAAGCTTTCTTT. Residues: CAIRSGTGLSEAFF. The chain links TRBV10-3 to TRBJ1-1; TRBD1 aligns across 9 bases. V lost 6 bases to trimming and J lost 6 bases; unmatched junction nucleotides: 8. The germline gives CDR1 ENHRY, CDR2 SYGVKD. This CDR3 comprises 14 residues.

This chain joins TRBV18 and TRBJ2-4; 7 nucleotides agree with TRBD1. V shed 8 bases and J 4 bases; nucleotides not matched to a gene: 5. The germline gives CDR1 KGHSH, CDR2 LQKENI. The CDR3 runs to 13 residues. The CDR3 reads CASQRGQKNIQYF. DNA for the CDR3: TGTGCCAGCCAAAGGGGACAGAAAAACATTCAGTACTTC.

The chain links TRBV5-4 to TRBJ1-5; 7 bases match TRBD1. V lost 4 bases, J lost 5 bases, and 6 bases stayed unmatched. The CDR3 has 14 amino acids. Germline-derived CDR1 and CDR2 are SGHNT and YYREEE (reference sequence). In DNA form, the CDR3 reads TGTGCCAGCAGCAAAGAGGGGGCTGATCAGCCCCAGCATTTT. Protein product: CASSKEGADQPQHF.

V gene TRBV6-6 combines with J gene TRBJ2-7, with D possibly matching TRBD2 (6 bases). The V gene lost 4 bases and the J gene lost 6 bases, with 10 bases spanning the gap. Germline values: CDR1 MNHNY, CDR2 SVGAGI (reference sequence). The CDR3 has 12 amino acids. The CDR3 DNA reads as TGTGCCAGCAGTTTGGACTACCCCGAGCAGTACTTC. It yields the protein CASSLDYPEQYF.

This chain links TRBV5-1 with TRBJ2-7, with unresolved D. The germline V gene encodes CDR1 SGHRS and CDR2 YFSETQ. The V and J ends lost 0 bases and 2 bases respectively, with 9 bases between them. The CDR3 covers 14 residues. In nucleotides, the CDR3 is TGCGCCAGCAGCTTGGAGCCAGGTACCTACGAGCAGTACTTC. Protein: CASSLEPGTYEQYF.

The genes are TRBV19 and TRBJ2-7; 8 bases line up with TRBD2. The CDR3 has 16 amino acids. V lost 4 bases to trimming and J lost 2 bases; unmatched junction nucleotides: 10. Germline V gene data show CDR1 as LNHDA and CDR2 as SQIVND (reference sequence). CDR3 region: CASSKRGGGPAYEQYF. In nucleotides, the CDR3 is TGTGCCAGTAGTAAACGCGGCGGGGGGCCAGCCTACGAGCAGTACTTC.

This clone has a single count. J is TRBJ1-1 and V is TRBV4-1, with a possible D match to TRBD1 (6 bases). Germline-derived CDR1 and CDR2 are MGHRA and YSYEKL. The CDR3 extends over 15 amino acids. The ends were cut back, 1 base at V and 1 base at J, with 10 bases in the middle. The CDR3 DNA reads TGCGCCAGCAGCCAAGTTTCAGGGGCGAACACTGAAGCTTTCTTT. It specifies CASSQVSGANTEAFF.

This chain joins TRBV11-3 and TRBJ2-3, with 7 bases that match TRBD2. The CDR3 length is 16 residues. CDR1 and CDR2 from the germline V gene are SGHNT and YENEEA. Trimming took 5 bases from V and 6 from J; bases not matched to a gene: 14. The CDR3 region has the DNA TGTGCCAGCAGCCCCGGAGGAGCGGGGAGCATCGATACGCAGTATTTT. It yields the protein CASSPGGAGSIDTQYF.

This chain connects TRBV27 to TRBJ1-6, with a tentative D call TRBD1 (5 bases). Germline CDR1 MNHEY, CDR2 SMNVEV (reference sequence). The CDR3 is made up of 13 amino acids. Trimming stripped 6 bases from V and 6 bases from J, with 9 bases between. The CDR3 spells CASSRVGNSPLHF. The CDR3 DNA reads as TGTGCCAGCAGCAGGGTTGGTAATTCACCCCTCCACTTT.

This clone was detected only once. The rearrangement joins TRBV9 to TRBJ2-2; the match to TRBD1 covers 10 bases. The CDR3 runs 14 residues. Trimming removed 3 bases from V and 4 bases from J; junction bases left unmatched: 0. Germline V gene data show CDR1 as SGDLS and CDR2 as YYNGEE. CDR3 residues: CASSGTGGTGELFF. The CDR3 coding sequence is TGTGCCAGCAGCGGGACAGGGGGCACCGGGGAGCTGTTTTTT. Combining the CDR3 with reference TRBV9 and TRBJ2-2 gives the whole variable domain DSGVTQTPKHLITATGQRVTLRCSPRSGDLSVYWYQQSLDQGLQFLIQYYNGEERAKGNILERFSAQQFPDLHSELNLSSLELGDSALYFCASSGTGGTGELFFGEGSRLTVL.

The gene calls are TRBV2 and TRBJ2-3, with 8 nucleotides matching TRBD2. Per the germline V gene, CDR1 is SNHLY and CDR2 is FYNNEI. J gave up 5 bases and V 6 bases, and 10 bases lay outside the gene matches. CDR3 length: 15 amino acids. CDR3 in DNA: TGTGCCAGCAGGGAGCGAACGGGGGGGGAAGATACGCAGTATTTT. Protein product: CASRERTGGEDTQYF.

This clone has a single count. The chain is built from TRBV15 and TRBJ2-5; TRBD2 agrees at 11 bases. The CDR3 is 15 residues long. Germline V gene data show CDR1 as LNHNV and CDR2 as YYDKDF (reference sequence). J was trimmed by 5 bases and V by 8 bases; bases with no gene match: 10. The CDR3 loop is CATLNSASGGETQYF. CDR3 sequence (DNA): TGTGCCACCCTGAACTCAGCTAGCGGGGGGGAGACCCAGTACTTC.

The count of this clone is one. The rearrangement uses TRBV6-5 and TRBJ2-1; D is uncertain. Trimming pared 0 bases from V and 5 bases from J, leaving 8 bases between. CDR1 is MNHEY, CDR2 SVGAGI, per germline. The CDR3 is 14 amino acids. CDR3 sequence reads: CASSYSRTDNEQFF. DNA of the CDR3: TGTGCCAGCAGTTACTCGAGAACCGACAATGAGCAGTTCTTC.

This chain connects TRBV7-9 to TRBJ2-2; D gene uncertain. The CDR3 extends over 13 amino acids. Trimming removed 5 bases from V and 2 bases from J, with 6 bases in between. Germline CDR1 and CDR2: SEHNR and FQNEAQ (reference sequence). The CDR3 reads CASSPSNTGELFF. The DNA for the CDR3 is TGTGCCAGCAGCCCTTCCAACACCGGGGAGCTGTTTTTT.

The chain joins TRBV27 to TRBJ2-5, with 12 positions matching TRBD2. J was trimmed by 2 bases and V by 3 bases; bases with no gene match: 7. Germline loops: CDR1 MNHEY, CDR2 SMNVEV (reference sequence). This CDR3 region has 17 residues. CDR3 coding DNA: TGTGCCAGCAGTTTTCGCCGACTAGCGGGGGTGCAAGAGACCCAGTACTTC. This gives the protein CASSFRRLAGVQETQYF.

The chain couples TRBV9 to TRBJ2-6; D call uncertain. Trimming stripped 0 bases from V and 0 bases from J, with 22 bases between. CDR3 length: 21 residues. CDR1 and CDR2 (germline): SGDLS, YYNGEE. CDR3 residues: CASSVATMDPGKRSGANVLTF. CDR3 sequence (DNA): TGTGCCAGCAGCGTAGCTACAATGGATCCAGGAAAACGCTCTGGGGCCAACGTCCTGACTTTC.

CDR3 sequence: CASSLSQNPLEQYF. DNA for the CDR3: TGTGCCAGCAGTTTATCCCAGAACCCCCTCGAGCAGTACTTC. The chain combines TRBV27 with TRBJ2-7, with D unclear. Between the trimmed V and J ends, which lost 0 bases and 6 bases, there was a span of 12 bases. There are 14 residues in the CDR3. CDR1 and CDR2 from the germline V gene are MNHEY and SMNVEV (reference sequence).